Reported below is one T cell receptor beta chain. This CDR3 has 13 amino acids. Trimming removed 5 bases at V and 0 bases at J, with 8 bases between. Per the germline V gene, CDR1 is SEHNR and CDR2 is FQNEAQ (reference sequence). This sample is drawn from a study of blood T cells in healthy people across ages. Per sample, at least 6 micrograms of total RNA were extracted. PCR was performed a second time for roughly 7 to 12 cycles using a sample-barcoded 5' primer and a J-beta primer mix. A single record per CDR3 protein comes from TCRdb applying MiXCR to the 5' RACE reads. The repertoire holds hundreds of thousands of distinct CDR3 sequences, with 58% as singletons.

This chain uses TRBV7-9 with TRBJ2-7; no clear D. The sequencing input was blood. The clonotype comes from a man in his thirties or forties in good health. The CDR3 region has the DNA TGTGCCAGCAGCGAAAGGAGCTCCTACGAGCAGTACTTC. This sequence encodes CASSERSSYEQYF.